Shown below are 26 T cell receptor beta chains from a single sample sequenced in a study of cytomegalovirus exposure and HLA in healthy donors. This PCR relied on a set of 60 Vbeta primers and 13 Jbeta primers. Sequencing was performed with immunoSEQ multiplex PCR; in TCRdb, only in-frame clones are kept and a portion is missing. The repertoire holds roughly 100,000 clones, with over 70% as singletons. Sequenced sample: PBMCs. These receptors were taken from a man aged 50 or older in good health and CMV-seronegative.

This clone has a handful of counts. The chain employs TRBV10-3 and TRBJ1-5; D is unclear. CDR3 length equals 12 residues. CDR1 is ENHRY, CDR2 SYGVKD, per germline. Trimming shortened V by 4 bases and J by 4 bases, and 5 bases separated the two germline ends. The chain's CDR3 is CAISGGNQPQHF. The DNA for the CDR3 is TGTGCCATCAGTGGCGGGAATCAGCCCCAGCATTTT.

V usage is TRBV7-9 and J usage is TRBJ1-2; 9 positions match TRBD1. CDR3 length: 14 residues. With 5 bases clipped from V and 6 bases from J, the junction kept 7 bases outside the gene matches. The germline CDR1 and CDR2 sequences are SEHNR and FQNEAQ (reference sequence). The CDR3 spells CASSTTDRGNGYTF. CDR3 sequence (DNA): TGTGCCAGCAGCACCACCGACAGGGGGAATGGCTACACCTTC.

The V and J genes are TRBV10-1 and TRBJ1-2; the D is unclear. The V and J ends lost 3 bases and 8 bases respectively, with 16 bases between them. This CDR3 region has 14 residues. Germline V gene sequence: CDR1 WNHNN, CDR2 SYGVQD (reference sequence). DNA of the CDR3: TGCGCCAGCAGTGAAACAGCTTACGGATCCGGCTACACCTTC. The encoded protein is CASSETAYGSGYTF.

This clone was found a few times. Sequence at one end of the junction differs from germline and may be a read error. J is TRBJ1-1 and V is TRBV11-3, with a possible D match to TRBD1 (6 bases). The CDR3 covers 15 residues. Germline V gene lookup returns CDR1 SGHNT and CDR2 YENEEA. CDR3: CASSLDNRANAEAFF. In DNA, the CDR3 is TGTGCCAGCAGCTTAGATAACAGGGCGAACGCTGAAGCTTTCTTT. The full variable domain, completed using reference TRBV11-3 and TRBJ1-1, is EAGVVQSPRYKIIEKKQPVAFWCNPISGHNTLYWYLQNLGQGPELLIRYENEEAVDDSQLPKDRFSAERLKGVDSTLKIQPAELGDSAVYLCASSLDNRANAEAFFGQGTRLTVV.

The chain carries TRBV30 and TRBJ2-5; 8 bases agree with TRBD2. The CDR3 spans 14 residues. Germline loops: CDR1 GTSNPN, CDR2 SVGIG (reference sequence). J lost 2 bases, V lost 1 base, and 3 bases had no gene match. In DNA, the CDR3 is TGTGCCTGGAGTGCCGGGGGGGGACAAGAGACCCAGTACTTC. Amino acid sequence: CAWSAGGGQETQYF.

In DNA, the CDR3 is TGTGCCAGCTCGGGGGGCAGGGGAAGTAACAATCAGCCCCAGCATTTT. It specifies CASSGGRGSNNQPQHF. V gene TRBV2 combines with J gene TRBJ1-5, with D possibly TRBD1 on 6 matching bases. The CDR3 loop spans 16 amino acids. Trimming pared 8 bases from V and 3 bases from J, leaving 20 bases between. CDR1 and CDR2 from the germline V gene are SNHLY and FYNNEI. The whole variable domain, filled in from reference TRBV2 and TRBJ1-5, reads EPEVTQTPSHQVTQMGQEVILRCVPISNHLYFYWYRQILGQKVEFLVSFYNNEISEKSEIFDDQFSVERPDGSNFTLKIRSTKLEDSAMYFCASSGGRGSNNQPQHFGDGTRLSIL.

J is TRBJ1-4 and V is TRBV19, with 8 bases matching TRBD1. J gave up 8 bases and V 3 bases, and 5 bases lay outside the gene matches. CDR1 is LNHDA, CDR2 SQIVND, per germline (reference sequence). The CDR3 totals 14 residues. The CDR3 loop reads CASSIGTGPEKLFF. CDR3 nucleotides: TGTGCCAGTAGTATCGGGACAGGTCCGGAAAAACTGTTTTTT.

The gene calls are TRBV9 and TRBJ2-1; D may be TRBD2 (5 bases). This CDR3 has 14 amino acids. V lost 5 bases and J 2 bases, leaving 11 bases between the germline ends. In germline, CDR1 is SGDLS, CDR2 YYNGEE. CDR3 coding DNA: TGTGCCAGCAGACCGGTCGGGACCTACAATGAGCAGTTCTTC. It is translated as CASRPVGTYNEQFF.

V is TRBV6-4 and J is TRBJ2-3; D gene unclear. The CDR3 runs 14 residues. Deletions cut 3 bases from V and 0 bases from J, with 7 bases between. Germline CDR1 is MRHNA and CDR2 is SNTAGT. This chain's CDR3 is CASSETVSTDTQYF. For the CDR3, the DNA is TGTGCCAGCAGTGAAACTGTCAGCACAGATACGCAGTATTTT.

J is TRBJ1-1 and V is TRBV7-2; maybe TRBD1 (5 bases). With 5 bases removed from V and 3 bases from J, the gap between germline ends came to 16 bases. The length of the CDR3 is 15 residues. Germline V CDR1 and CDR2: SGHTA, FQGNSA. The CDR3 protein is CASSVDAGGDTEAFF. The CDR3 nucleotides are TGTGCCAGCAGCGTGGACGCGGGGGGTGACACTGAAGCTTTCTTT. The full variable domain, in which reference TRBV7-2 and TRBJ1-1 provide the parts outside the CDR3, is GAGVSQSPSNKVTEKGKDVELRCDPISGHTALYWYRQSLGQGLEFLIYFQGNSAPDKSGLPSDRFSAERTGGSVSTLTIQRTQQEDSAVYLCASSVDAGGDTEAFFGQGTRLTVV.

The rearrangement joins TRBV4-3 to TRBJ2-2, with 7 bases matching TRBD2. This CDR3 is 16 amino acids long. Trimming cost V 1 base and J 3 bases; bases outside gene matches: 5. Germline CDR1 reads LGHNA; CDR2 reads YSLEER. CDR3 DNA: TGCGCCAGCAGCCAAGGTGGGACTATCTACACCGGGGAGCTGTTTTTT. Residues: CASSQGGTIYTGELFF.

The chain joins TRBV7-8 to TRBJ2-7, with D tentatively TRBD1 (5 bases). Per the germline V gene, CDR1 is SGHVS and CDR2 is FQNEAQ. The CDR3 length is 15 residues. The ends were cut back, 4 bases at V and 4 bases at J, with 17 bases in the middle. For the CDR3, the DNA is TGTGCCAGCAGCTCCCAGGGCGATTCAGTTTACGAGCAGTACTTC. It codes for CASSSQGDSVYEQYF.

The chain carries TRBV5-4 and TRBJ2-2, with TRBD1 as a possible D gene (6 bases). The CDR3 contains 16 residues. Germline CDR1 is SGHNT and CDR2 is YYREEE (reference sequence). With 3 bases removed from V and 3 bases from J, the gap between germline ends came to 15 bases. CDR3 DNA sequence: TGTGCCAGCAGCTCACGACGACAGGCTGACACCGGGGAGCTGTTTTTT. This encodes CASSSRRQADTGELFF.

The J gene is TRBJ2-1, the V gene TRBV7-9; 8 bases are a match to TRBD1. The CDR3 runs 19 residues. Germline V CDR1 and CDR2: SEHNR, FQNEAQ (reference sequence). With V trimmed by 1 base and J by 5 bases, 16 bases remained unmatched. This CDR3 reads CASSLVAARPGQVDNEQFF. CDR3 nucleotides: TGTGCCAGCAGCTTAGTAGCGGCCAGACCGGGACAGGTGGACAATGAGCAGTTCTTC. Full variable domain (missing parts from reference TRBV7-9 and TRBJ2-1): DTGVSQNPRHKITKRGQNVTFRCDPISEHNRLYWYRQTLGQGPEFLTYFQNEAQLEKSRLLSDRFSAERPKGSFSTLEIQRTEQGDSAMYLCASSLVAARPGQVDNEQFFGPGTRLTVL.

This clone occurred once. This chain uses TRBV2 with TRBJ1-4; 8 bases are a match to TRBD1. V lost 3 bases and J lost 8; bases outside the gene matches: 5. There are 14 residues in the CDR3. CDR1 and CDR2 (germline): SNHLY, FYNNEI. The CDR3 DNA reads TGTGCCAGCAGTGAGCGGACAGGGAAGGAAAAACTGTTTTTT. Protein: CASSERTGKEKLFF.

The CDR3 DNA reads TGTGCCAGCAGTTTCACGTGGGCGTACAATGAGCAGTTCTTC. It is translated as CASSFTWAYNEQFF. This chain joins TRBV28 and TRBJ2-1; unclear D gene. V was shortened by 3 bases and J by 4 bases, with 10 bases between the two germline ends. The germline V gene has CDR1 MDHEN and CDR2 SYDVKM. The length of the CDR3 is 14 residues. The entire variable domain, with the rest obtained from reference TRBV28 and TRBJ2-1, is as follows: DVKVTQSSRYLVKRTGEKVFLECVQDMDHENMFWYRQDPGLGLRLIYFSYDVKMKEKGDIPEGYSVSREKKERFSLILESASTNQTSMYLCASSFTWAYNEQFFGPGTRLTVL.

The chain uses TRBV7-6 and TRBJ2-7; TRBD2 is a possible D gene (7 bases). Germline V lookup: CDR1 SGHVS, CDR2 FNYEAQ. V lost 1 base, J lost 6 bases, and 22 bases lay in between. This CDR3 comprises 17 residues. The CDR3 DNA reads as TGTGCCAGCAGCTTAGACGGGGAGGGGGGCGCAGGGGTCGAGCAGTACTTC. Protein sequence: CASSLDGEGGAGVEQYF. The full variable domain, in which reference TRBV7-6 and TRBJ2-7 provide the parts outside the CDR3, is GAGVSQSPRYKVTKRGQDVALRCDPISGHVSLYWYRQALGQGPEFLTYFNYEAQQDKSGLPNDRFSAERPEGSISTLTIQRTEQRDSAMYRCASSLDGEGGAGVEQYFGPGTRLTVT.

Points on this clone: The junction does not match germline at one end; this may be a read error. The chain couples TRBV5-1 to TRBJ1-4; possible D gene TRBD1, 5 bases. The CDR3 consists of 15 residues. The V gene's germline CDR1 is SGHRS and CDR2 YFSETQ. The CDR3 DNA reads TGCGCCAGCAGTTTGGAGGGGTATGTGGATGAAAAACTGTTTTTT. Its translation is CASSLEGYVDEKLFF.

This clone has more than one count but fewer than ten. The V and J genes are TRBV14 and TRBJ2-7; D is possibly TRBD1 (6 bases). Germline lookup yields CDR1 SGHDN and CDR2 FVKESK. The CDR3 is 15 amino acids. The V end lost 5 bases, the J end lost 9 bases, and 23 bases lay between the germline ends. The CDR3 sequence: CASSTLGTSNIGQYF. CDR3 bases: TGTGCCAGCAGCACCCTTGGGACATCCAATATCGGGCAGTACTTC.

The rearrangement joins TRBV4-2 to TRBJ2-1; TRBD1 aligns across 10 bases. The CDR3 has 15 amino acids. Germline CDR1 and CDR2: LGHNA and YNFKEQ. After removal of 5 bases from V and 5 bases from J, the junction contained 6 bases not matched to a gene. The CDR3 is CASSTDRGIHNEQFF. CDR3 nucleotide sequence: TGTGCCAGCAGCACGGACAGGGGGATCCACAATGAGCAGTTCTTC.

The chain links TRBV6-6 to TRBJ2-7; 10 bases are a match to TRBD1. Germline V gene data show CDR1 as MNHNY and CDR2 as SVGAGI (reference sequence). This CDR3 comprises 13 residues. Trimming removed 8 bases from V and 5 bases from J; junction bases left unmatched: 6. CDR3 sequence (DNA): TGTGCCAGCGACGGACAGGGGGGGAACGAGCAGTACTTC. It encodes CASDGQGGNEQYF.

The sample holds one count of this clone. The genes are TRBV7-7 and TRBJ2-5, with TRBD1 matching 8 bases. The CDR3 loop spans 14 amino acids. V lost 5 bases, J lost 5 bases, and 7 bases stayed unmatched. The germline gives CDR1 SSHAT, CDR2 FNYEAQ (reference sequence). The DNA for the CDR3 is TGTGCCAGCAGCGTAGACAGGGGTATGGAGACCCAGTACTTC. Encoded protein: CASSVDRGMETQYF.

The chain combines TRBV4-3 with TRBJ2-3; D remains ambiguous. Germline V lookup: CDR1 LGHNA, CDR2 YSLEER. Trimming cost V 4 bases and J 6 bases, with 14 bases left between them. The CDR3 loop spans 14 amino acids. Written as DNA, the CDR3 is TGCGCCAGCAGCCGCGAAAATTACGCTGATACGCAGTATTTT. Residues: CASSRENYADTQYF.

This chain uses TRBV29-1 with TRBJ2-7; D remains unclear. This CDR3 comprises 13 residues. Trimming took 4 bases from V and 7 from J, leaving 17 bases between them. Germline CDR1 and CDR2: SQVTM and ANQGSEA. CDR3 nucleotides: TGCAGCGTTGGAGCCCTAGGTGGCATGGAGCAGTACTTC. This gives the protein CSVGALGGMEQYF.

The chain links TRBV9 to TRBJ1-2; D is perhaps TRBD1 (5 bases). CDR1 and CDR2 from the germline V gene are SGDLS and YYNGEE. V lost 4 bases, J lost 2 bases, and 24 bases lay in between. This CDR3 region has 18 residues. The CDR3 loop is CASSLPSWGGRVNYGYTF. CDR3 nucleotide sequence: TGTGCCAGCAGCCTACCTTCGTGGGGGGGAAGGGTAAACTATGGCTACACCTTC.

The chain links TRBV9 to TRBJ2-7; weak D call: TRBD2 (6 bases). This CDR3 is built from 12 residues. The V gene's germline CDR1 is SGDLS and CDR2 YYNGEE. Trimming removed 3 bases at V and 5 bases at J, with 9 bases between. The CDR3 DNA is TGTGCCAGCAGCGCCGGAGGGGACGAGCAGTACTTC. This translates into CASSAGGDEQYF.